What follows describes a single T cell receptor beta chain. The antigen is not known. This sample is drawn from a study of T cell repertoires in cytomegalovirus infection. Whole-study results and caveats: Within the response measured ex vivo, HLA-C-restricted CMV-specific TCR beta clonotypes were dominant.

From the reads, TCRdb called clonotypes with MiXCR, one entry per CDR3 protein. The table includes some 500,000 distinct CDR3 sequences, just under 40% detected once. Sequences were derived from cultured PBMCs, sampled from culture after CMV antigen stimulation. The sequence was obtained from a human donor in good health (CMV status not recorded). Some clones in this sample may be carry-over from other donors' samples.

The DNA of the CDR3 is TGTGCCAGCAGCCAAGATCTTGCGGACTCCGACCGGGAGCAGTACTTC. Translating it yields CASSQDLADSDREQYF. The genes are TRBV3-1 and TRBJ2-7, with D possibly being TRBD2 (5 bases). V lost 0 bases to trimming and J lost 7 bases, with 19 bases between them. This CDR3 contains 16 residues. Germline CDR1 LGHDT, CDR2 YNNKEL (reference sequence).